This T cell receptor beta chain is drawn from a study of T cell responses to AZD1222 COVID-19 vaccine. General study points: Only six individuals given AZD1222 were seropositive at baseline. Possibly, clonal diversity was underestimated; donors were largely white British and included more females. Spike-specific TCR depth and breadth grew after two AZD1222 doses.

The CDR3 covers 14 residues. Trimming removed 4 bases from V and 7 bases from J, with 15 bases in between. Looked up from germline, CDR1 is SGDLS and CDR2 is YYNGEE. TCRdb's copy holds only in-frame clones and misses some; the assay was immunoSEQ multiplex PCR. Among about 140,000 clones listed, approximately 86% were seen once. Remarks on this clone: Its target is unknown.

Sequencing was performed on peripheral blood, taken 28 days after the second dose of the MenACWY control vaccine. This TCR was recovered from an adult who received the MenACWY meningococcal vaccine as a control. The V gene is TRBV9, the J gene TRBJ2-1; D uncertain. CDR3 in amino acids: CASSPQSTTNEQFF. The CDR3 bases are TGTGCCAGCAGCCCCCAGTCGACAACTAATGAGCAGTTCTTC.